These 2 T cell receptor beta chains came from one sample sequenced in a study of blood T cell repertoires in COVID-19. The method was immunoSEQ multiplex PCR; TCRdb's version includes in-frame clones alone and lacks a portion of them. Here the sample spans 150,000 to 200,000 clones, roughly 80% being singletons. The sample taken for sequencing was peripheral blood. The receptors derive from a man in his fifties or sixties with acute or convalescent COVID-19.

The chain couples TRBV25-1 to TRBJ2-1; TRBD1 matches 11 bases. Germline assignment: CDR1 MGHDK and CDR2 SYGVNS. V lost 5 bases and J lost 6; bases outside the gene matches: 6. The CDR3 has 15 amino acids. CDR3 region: CASSYGQGAVNEQFF. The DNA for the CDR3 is TGTGCCAGCAGTTACGGACAGGGGGCTGTCAATGAGCAGTTCTTC.

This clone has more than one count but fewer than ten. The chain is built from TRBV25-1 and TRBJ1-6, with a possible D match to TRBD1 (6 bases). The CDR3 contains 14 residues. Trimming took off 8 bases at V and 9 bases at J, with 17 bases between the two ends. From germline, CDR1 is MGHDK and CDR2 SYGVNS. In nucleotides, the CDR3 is TGTGCCAGCGGATATACAGGGCCGGGTTCACCCCTCCACTTT. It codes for CASGYTGPGSPLHF.